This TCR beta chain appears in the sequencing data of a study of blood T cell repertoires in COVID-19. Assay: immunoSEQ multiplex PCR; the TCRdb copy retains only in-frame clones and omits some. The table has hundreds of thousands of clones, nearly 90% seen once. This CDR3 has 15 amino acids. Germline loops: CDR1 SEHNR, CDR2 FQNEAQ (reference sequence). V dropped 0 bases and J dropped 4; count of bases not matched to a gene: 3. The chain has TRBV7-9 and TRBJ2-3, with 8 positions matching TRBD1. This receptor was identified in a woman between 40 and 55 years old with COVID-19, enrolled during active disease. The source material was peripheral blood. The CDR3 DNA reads TGTGCCAGCAGCTTAGCCGGACAGGGCCCAGATACGCAGTATTTT. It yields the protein CASSLAGQGPDTQYF.